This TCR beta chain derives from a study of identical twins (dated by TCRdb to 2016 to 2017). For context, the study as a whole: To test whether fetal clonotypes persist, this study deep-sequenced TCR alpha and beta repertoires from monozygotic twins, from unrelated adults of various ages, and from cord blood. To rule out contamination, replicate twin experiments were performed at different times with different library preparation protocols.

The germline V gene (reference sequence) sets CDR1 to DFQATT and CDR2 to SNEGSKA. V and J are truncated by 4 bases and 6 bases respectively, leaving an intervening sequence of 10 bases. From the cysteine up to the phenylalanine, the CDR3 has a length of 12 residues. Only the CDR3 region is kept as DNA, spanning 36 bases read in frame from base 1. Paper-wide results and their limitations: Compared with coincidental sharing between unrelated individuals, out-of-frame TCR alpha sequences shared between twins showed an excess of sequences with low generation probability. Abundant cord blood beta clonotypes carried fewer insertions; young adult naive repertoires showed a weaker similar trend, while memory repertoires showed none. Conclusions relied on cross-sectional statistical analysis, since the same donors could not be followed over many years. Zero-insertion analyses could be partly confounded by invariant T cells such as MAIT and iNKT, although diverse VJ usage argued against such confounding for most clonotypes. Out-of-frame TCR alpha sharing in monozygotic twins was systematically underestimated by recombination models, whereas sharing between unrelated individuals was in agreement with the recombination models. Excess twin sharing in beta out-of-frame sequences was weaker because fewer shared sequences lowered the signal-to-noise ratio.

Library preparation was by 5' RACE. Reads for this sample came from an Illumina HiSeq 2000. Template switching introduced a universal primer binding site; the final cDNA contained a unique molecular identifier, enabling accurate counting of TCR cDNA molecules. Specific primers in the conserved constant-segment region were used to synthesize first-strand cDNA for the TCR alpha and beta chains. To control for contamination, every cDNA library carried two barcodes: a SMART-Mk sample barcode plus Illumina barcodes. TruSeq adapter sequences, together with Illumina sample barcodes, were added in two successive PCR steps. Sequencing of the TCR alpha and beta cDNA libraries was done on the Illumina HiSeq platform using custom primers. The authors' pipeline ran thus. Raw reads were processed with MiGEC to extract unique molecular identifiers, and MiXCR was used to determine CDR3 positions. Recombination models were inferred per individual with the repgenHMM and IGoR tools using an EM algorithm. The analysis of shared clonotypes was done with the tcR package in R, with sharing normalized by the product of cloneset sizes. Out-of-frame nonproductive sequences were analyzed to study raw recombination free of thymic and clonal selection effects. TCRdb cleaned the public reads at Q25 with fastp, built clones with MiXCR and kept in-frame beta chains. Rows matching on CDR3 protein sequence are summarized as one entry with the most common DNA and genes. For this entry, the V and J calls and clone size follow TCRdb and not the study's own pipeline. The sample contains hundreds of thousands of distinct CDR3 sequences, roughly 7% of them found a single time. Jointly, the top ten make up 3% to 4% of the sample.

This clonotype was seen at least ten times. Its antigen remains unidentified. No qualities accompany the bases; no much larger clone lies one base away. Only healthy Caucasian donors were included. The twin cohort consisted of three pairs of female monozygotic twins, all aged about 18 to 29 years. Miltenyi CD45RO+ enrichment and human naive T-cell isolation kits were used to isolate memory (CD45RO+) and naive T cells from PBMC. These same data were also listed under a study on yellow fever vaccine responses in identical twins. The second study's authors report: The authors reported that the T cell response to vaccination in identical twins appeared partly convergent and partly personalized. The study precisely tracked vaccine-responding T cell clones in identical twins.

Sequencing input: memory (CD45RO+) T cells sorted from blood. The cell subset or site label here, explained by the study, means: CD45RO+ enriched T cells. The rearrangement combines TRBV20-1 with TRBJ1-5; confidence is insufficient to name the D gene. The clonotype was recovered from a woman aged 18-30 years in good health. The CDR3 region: CSAKDGVQPQHF. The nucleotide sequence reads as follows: TGCAGTGCTAAGGACGGAGTTCAGCCCCAGCATTTT.